This T cell receptor (beta chain) was captured by sequencing in a study of cytomegalovirus exposure and HLA in healthy donors. On the study more broadly: An early release of data contained about 85 million unique TCRs, which came from HLA-typed donors. Findings of the study overall: Overall, approximately 180 TCR beta chains were annotated as cytomegalovirus-associated.

The germline V gene has CDR1 SGHNT and CDR2 YYREEE (reference sequence). There are 15 residues in the CDR3. The trim removed 4 bases at V and 1 base at J, leaving 6 bases unmatched. PCR employed 60 Vbeta and 13 Jbeta primers. The assay was immunoSEQ multiplex PCR, and TCRdb's table has in-frame clones only and misses some. The data show approximately 110,000 clones, with 65% to 80% seen just once and about 3.4% held by the top ten. With regard to this clone: Its cognate antigen is unknown.

This rearrangement joins TRBV5-4 to TRBJ2-3; TRBD2 agrees at 7 bases. This sequence was found in a middle-aged woman in good health and CMV-seronegative. What was sequenced was PBMCs. Here the CDR3 reads CASSRPGGGTDTQYF. In nucleotides, the CDR3 is TGTGCCAGCAGCCGCCCTGGGGGGGGCACAGATACGCAGTATTTT.